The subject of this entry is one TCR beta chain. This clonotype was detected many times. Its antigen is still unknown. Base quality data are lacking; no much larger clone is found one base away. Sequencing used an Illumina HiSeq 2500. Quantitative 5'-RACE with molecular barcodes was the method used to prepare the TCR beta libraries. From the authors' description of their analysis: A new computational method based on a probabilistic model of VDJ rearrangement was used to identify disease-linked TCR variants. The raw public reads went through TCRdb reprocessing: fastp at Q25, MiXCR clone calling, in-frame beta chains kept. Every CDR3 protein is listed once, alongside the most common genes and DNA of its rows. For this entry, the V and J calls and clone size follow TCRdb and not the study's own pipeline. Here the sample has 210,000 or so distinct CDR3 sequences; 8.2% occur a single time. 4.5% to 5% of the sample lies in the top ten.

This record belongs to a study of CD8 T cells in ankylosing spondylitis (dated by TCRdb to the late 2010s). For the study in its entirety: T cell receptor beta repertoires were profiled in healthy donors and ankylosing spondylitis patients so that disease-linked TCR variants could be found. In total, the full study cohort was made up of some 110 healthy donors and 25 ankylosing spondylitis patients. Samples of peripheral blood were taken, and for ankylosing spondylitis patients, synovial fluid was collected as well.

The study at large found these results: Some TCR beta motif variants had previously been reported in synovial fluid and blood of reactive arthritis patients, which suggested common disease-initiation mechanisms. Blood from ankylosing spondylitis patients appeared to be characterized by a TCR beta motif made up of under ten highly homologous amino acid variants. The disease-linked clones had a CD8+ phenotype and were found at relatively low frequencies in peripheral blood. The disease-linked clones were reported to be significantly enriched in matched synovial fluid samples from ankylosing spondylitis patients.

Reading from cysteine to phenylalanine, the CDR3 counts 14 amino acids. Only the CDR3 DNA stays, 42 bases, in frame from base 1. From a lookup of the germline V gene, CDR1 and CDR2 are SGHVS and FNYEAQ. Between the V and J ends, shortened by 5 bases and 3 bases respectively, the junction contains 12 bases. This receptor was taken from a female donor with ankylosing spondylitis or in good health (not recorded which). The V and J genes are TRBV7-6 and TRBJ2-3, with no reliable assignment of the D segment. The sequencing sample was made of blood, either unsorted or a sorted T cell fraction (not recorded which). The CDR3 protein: CASSRTPVTDTQYF. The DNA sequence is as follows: TGTGCCAGCAGCCGTACCCCAGTAACAGATACGCAGTATTTT.